A selection of T cell receptor beta chains follows, all from one sample in a study of technical replicates of blood from a few donors. Clones were sequenced by immunoSEQ multiplex PCR, and TCRdb holds only the in-frame ones, with some missing. Seen here are around 98,000 clones, more than 90% observed once, and the top ten hold approximately 0.23%. Material for sequencing was T cells isolated from PBMCs. The origin of the receptors is a human donor in good health. Each CDR3 is given with its conserved first and last residue. A D gene is named only where the DNA matches it firmly.

V gene,J gene,D gene,CDR3 DNA,CDR3 protein
TRBV21-1,TRBJ1-4,-,TGTGCCAGCAGCAAAGGCGCCCGACAGGTGGCTGAAAAACTGTTTTTT,CASSKGARQVAEKLFF
TRBV5-1,TRBJ2-2,TRBD1,TGCGCCAGCAGCTTAAGACAGGGAAAAACCGGGGAGCTGTTTTTT,CASSLRQGKTGELFF
TRBV15,TRBJ1-3,-,TGTGCCACCAGTCTTAATTGGCAAAACTCTGGAAACACCATATATTTT,CATSLNWQNSGNTIYF
TRBV10-3,TRBJ2-5,TRBD2,TGTGCCATCAGTGGTCAGCGGGGAGGGCTAAAAGAGACCCAGTACTTC,CAISGQRGGLKETQYF
TRBV21-1,TRBJ1-4,-,TGTGCCAGCAGCAACGGGACAGTGGGGGAAAAACTGTTTTTT,CASSNGTVGEKLFF
TRBV7-9,TRBJ2-5,TRBD2,TGTGCCAGCAGCGTTACCAACAGAGGACTAGCCGGGCAAGAGACCCAGTACTTC,CASSVTNRGLAGQETQYF
TRBV23-1,TRBJ2-7,-,TGCGCCAGCAGATATAGCGTTCCCCTGGGGCAGTACTTC,CASRYSVPLGQYF
TRBV9,TRBJ2-1,-,TGTGCCAGCAGCGTAGACGTGGGGGCCAGCTCCTACAATGAGCAGTTCTTC,CASSVDVGASSYNEQFF
TRBV10-3,TRBJ2-7,TRBD1,TGTGCCATCAGTGAGACGACAGGGACCGGCTACGAGCAGTACTTC,CAISETTGTGYEQYF
TRBV11-3,TRBJ2-6,-,TGTGCCAGCAGCTTAGAGGTGGGCCCCTCTGGGGCCAACGTCCTGACTTTC,CASSLEVGPSGANVLTF
TRBV6-4,TRBJ2-3,-,TGTGCCAGCAGGAGGGCAGCTAGCACAGATACGCAGTATTTT,CASRRAASTDTQYF
TRBV2,TRBJ1-5,-,TGTGCCACATCCTACCAAGGGGGAGATCAGCCCCAGCATTTT,CATSYQGGDQPQHF
TRBV5-1,TRBJ1-4,-,TGCGCCAGCAGCTTGTTAGGCACAGCAACTAATGAAAAACTGTTTTTT,CASSLLGTATNEKLFF
TRBV7-2,TRBJ2-5,-,TGTGCCAGCAGCTTAAACGGGGGGCCCCAAGAGACCCAGTACTTC,CASSLNGGPQETQYF
TRBV11-2,TRBJ2-4,-,TGTGCCAGCAGCCCAGGAATGAACATTCAGTACTTC,CASSPGMNIQYF
TRBV6-5,TRBJ2-3,TRBD1,TGTGCCAGCAGTTACGGAAGGGGGCGTTCAGATACGCAGTATTTT,CASSYGRGRSDTQYF
TRBV30,TRBJ1-5,-,TGTGCCTGGAGTGGGGCAGGCCTTAATCAGCCCCAGCATTTT,CAWSGAGLNQPQHF
TRBV9,TRBJ1-3,-,TGTGCCAGCAGCGGAACAGGGTCTGGAAACACCATATATTTT,CASSGTGSGNTIYF
TRBV4-1,TRBJ1-2,-,TGCGCCAGCAGCCAAGTTTTACAGACCTATGGCTACACCTTC,CASSQVLQTYGYTF
TRBV29-1,TRBJ2-7,-,TGCAGCGTTGGGGCAGGGTCGACCTACGAGCAGTACTTC,CSVGAGSTYEQYF
TRBV19,TRBJ2-1,TRBD2,TGTGCCAGTAGTATCCCGACTAGCGGGTACAATGAGCAGTTCTTC,CASSIPTSGYNEQFF
TRBV2,TRBJ2-2,-,TGTGCCAGCACCACTACCCCAGGGGACACCGGGGAGCTGTTTTTT,CASTTTPGDTGELFF
TRBV4-2,TRBJ2-3,-,TGTGCCAGCAGCCAAGGTGTCAACACAGATACGCAGTATTTT,CASSQGVNTDTQYF
TRBV21-1,TRBJ2-5,-,TGTGCCAGCAGCTCGGAGGGAAAGGGGCAGACAACCATAAAAGAGACCCAGTACTTC,CASSSEGKGQTTIKETQYF
TRBV7-9,TRBJ2-7,-,TGTGCCAGCAGCCCACTCGTAGCGGCCTCCTACGAGCAGTACTTC,CASSPLVAASYEQYF
TRBV6-6,TRBJ1-1,-,TGTGCCACCGAAGATACAGTTAGATCTGAAGCTTTCTTT,CATEDTVRSEAFF